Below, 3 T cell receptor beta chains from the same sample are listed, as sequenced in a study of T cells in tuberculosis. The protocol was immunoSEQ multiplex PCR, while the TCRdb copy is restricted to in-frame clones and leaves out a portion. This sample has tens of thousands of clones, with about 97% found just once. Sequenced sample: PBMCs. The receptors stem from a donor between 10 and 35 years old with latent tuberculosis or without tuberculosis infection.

The CDR3 DNA sequence: TGTGCCTGGAGCCTAGCCCGACCTCCCCAACCCTACGAGCAGTACTTC. It codes for CAWSLARPPQPYEQYF. This chain connects TRBV30 to TRBJ2-7, with D tentatively TRBD2 (5 bases). Trimming took off 3 bases at V and 2 bases at J, with 20 bases between the two ends. CDR1 GTSNPN and CDR2 SVGIG come from the germline V gene (reference sequence). This CDR3 has 16 residues.

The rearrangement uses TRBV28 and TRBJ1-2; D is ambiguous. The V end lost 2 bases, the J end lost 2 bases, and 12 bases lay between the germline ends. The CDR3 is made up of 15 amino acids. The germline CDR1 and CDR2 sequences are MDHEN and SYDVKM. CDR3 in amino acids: CASSLVRVGNYGYTF. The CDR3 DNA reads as TGTGCCAGCAGTTTAGTGCGGGTGGGGAACTATGGCTACACCTTC.

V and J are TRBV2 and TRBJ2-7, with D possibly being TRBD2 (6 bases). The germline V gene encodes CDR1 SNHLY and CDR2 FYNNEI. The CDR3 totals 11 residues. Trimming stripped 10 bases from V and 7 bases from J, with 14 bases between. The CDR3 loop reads CATREAGEQYF. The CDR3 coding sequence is TGTGCCACCAGAGAGGCGGGGGAGCAGTACTTC.